A single sample is the source of the 27 T cell receptor beta chains below, sequenced in a study of blood T cell repertoires in COVID-19. Only in-frame clones appear in the TCRdb table, and some are missing; sequencing was by immunoSEQ multiplex PCR. The profile covers under 350,000 clones, with 80% to 90% appearing a single time and about 4.2% taken by the ten largest. The sample taken for sequencing was PBMCs or T cells enriched from blood (not recorded which). These receptors were taken from a woman in her thirties or forties with acute COVID-19.

The J gene is TRBJ2-3, the V gene TRBV7-3; D perhaps matches TRBD2 (6 bases). V was shortened by 4 bases and J by 6 bases, with 11 bases between the two germline ends. Germline loops: CDR1 SGHTA, CDR2 FQGTGA. The CDR3 is made up of 13 amino acids. CDR3 loop: CASSSDRGDTQYF. The CDR3 DNA reads as TGTGCCAGCAGCTCCGACCGGGGGGATACGCAGTATTTT.

This clone was seen only once. The chain carries TRBV5-6 and TRBJ1-6; 7 nucleotides agree with TRBD1. CDR1 SGHDT and CDR2 YYEEEE come from the germline V gene. Trimming at V came to 4 bases and at J to 2 bases, leaving 3 bases not matched to a gene. The CDR3 extends over 15 amino acids. CDR3 loop: CASSPGQTYNSPLHF. CDR3 sequence (DNA): TGTGCCAGCAGCCCGGGACAGACCTATAATTCACCCCTCCACTTT.

V is TRBV7-3 and J is TRBJ2-3; D uncertain. This CDR3 has 15 residues. Trimming took off 3 bases at V and 0 bases at J, with 10 bases between the two ends. Germline values: CDR1 SGHTA, CDR2 FQGTGA. As DNA, the CDR3 is TGTGCCAGCAGCTTGGCAGGCCATAGCACAGATACGCAGTATTTT. As protein: CASSLAGHSTDTQYF.

V is TRBV5-1 and J is TRBJ1-3, with 7 positions matching TRBD1. This CDR3 has 14 residues. Unmatched junction bases numbered 0, after V lost 0 bases and J lost 3 bases. Germline V gives CDR1 SGHRS, CDR2 YFSETQ. CDR3 residues: CASSLGQGGNTIYF. The CDR3 DNA is TGCGCCAGCAGCTTGGGACAGGGTGGAAACACCATATATTTT. The complete variable domain, with remaining parts taken from reference TRBV5-1 and TRBJ1-3, reads KAGVTQTPRYLIKTRGQQVTLSCSPISGHRSVSWYQQTPGQGLQFLFEYFSETQRNKGNFPGRFSGRQFSNSRSEMNVSTLELGDSALYLCASSLGQGGNTIYFGEGSWLTVV.

V gene TRBV18 combines with J gene TRBJ1-2, with 8 bases that match TRBD1. CDR1 is KGHSH and CDR2 is LQKENI in the germline V gene. This CDR3 contains 14 residues. J was trimmed by 3 bases and V by 2 bases; bases with no gene match: 2. The CDR3 DNA sequence: TGTGCCAGCTCACCAGGACAGGGCGACTATGGCTACACCTTC. Its translation: CASSPGQGDYGYTF.

The chain recombines TRBV9 with TRBJ2-1, with 9 bases that match TRBD2. The CDR3 sequence is 15 residues long. The germline V gene has CDR1 SGDLS and CDR2 YYNGEE. V was clipped by 2 bases and J by 4 bases; unmatched bases: 4. The CDR3 DNA is TGTGCCAGCAGCGTTAGCGGGGGACATTACAATGAGCAGTTCTTC. Translated, it gives CASSVSGGHYNEQFF.

The genes are TRBV28 and TRBJ1-2, with D tentatively TRBD1 (5 bases). From germline, CDR1 is MDHEN and CDR2 SYDVKM. The V end was cut by 2 bases, the J end by 7 bases, with 8 bases between. This CDR3 contains 12 residues. CDR3: CASSLAGRGYTF. The CDR3 nucleotides read TGTGCCAGCAGTTTAGCGGGGCGTGGCTACACCTTC.

The rearrangement uses TRBV28 and TRBJ1-2; the match to TRBD1 covers 8 bases. Germline values: CDR1 MDHEN, CDR2 SYDVKM. The CDR3 sequence is 13 residues long. V trimming: 11 bases; J trimming: 5 bases; junction bases outside the gene matches: 10. In DNA form, the CDR3 reads TGTGCCGCCGCCGTACAGGGGGGGTATGGCTACACCTTC. Amino acid sequence: CAAAVQGGYGYTF.

V and J are TRBV7-2 and TRBJ2-3; 7 nucleotides align to TRBD1. CDR1 is SGHTA and CDR2 is FQGNSA in the germline V gene. The J segment lost 4 bases and the V segment lost 4 bases, leaving 8 bases of the junction unmatched. The CDR3 is made up of 15 amino acids. CDR3 sequence (DNA): TGTGCCAGCAGCTACCGACCTACAGGGGCAGATACGCAGTATTTT. Its protein is CASSYRPTGADTQYF.

The rearrangement links TRBV5-6 to TRBJ2-7, with 12 bases that match TRBD2. With 4 bases clipped from V and 6 bases from J, the junction kept 8 bases outside the gene matches. The CDR3 is made up of 15 amino acids. Germline loops: CDR1 SGHDT, CDR2 YYEEEE. This CDR3 is CASSRPSGGASEQYF. CDR3 in DNA: TGTGCCAGCAGCAGACCTAGCGGGGGGGCATCCGAGCAGTACTTC.

This chain links TRBV28 with TRBJ1-5, with D perhaps matching TRBD1 (6 bases). CDR3 length: 15 amino acids. With 2 bases removed from V and 6 bases from J, the gap between germline ends came to 14 bases. Germline CDR1 and CDR2: MDHEN and SYDVKM. CDR3 loop: CASSLGGAKGQPQHF. In DNA, the CDR3 is TGTGCCAGCAGTTTAGGGGGGGCAAAGGGTCAGCCCCAGCATTTT.

This chain joins TRBV10-3 and TRBJ1-4; 12 nucleotides align to TRBD1. J was trimmed by 12 bases and V by 2 bases; bases with no gene match: 1. Germline V gives CDR1 ENHRY, CDR2 SYGVKD. The CDR3 runs 13 residues. The CDR3 DNA follows: TGTGCCATCAGTGAGGGGACAGGGGGCCAACTGTTTTTT. Translation: CAISEGTGGQLFF.

The rearrangement links TRBV3-1 (or the pseudogene TRBV3-2) to TRBJ1-2, with 10 bases lining up with TRBD1. The CDR3 is 17 residues long. The germline V gene encodes CDR1 LGHDT and CDR2 YNNKEL (reference sequence). The V segment lost 5 bases and the J segment 4 bases; nucleotides outside the gene matches: 13. The CDR3 DNA reads TGTGCCAGCAGCAAAGCCGGGACAGGGGCGTCCTCCTATGGCTACACCTTC. As protein: CASSKAGTGASSYGYTF.

V and J are TRBV2 and TRBJ2-3; TRBD1 matches 8 bases. V gave up 6 bases and J gave up 4 bases; unmatched junction bases: 12. This CDR3 region has 16 residues. Germline values: CDR1 SNHLY, CDR2 FYNNEI. The CDR3 coding sequence is TGTGCCAGCAGCTCAACCGACAGGGGAGCGGCAGATACGCAGTATTTT. Translated: CASSSTDRGAADTQYF. Looking up the rest from reference TRBV2 and TRBJ2-3 gives the full variable domain: EPEVTQTPSHQVTQMGQEVILRCVPISNHLYFYWYRQILGQKVEFLVSFYNNEISEKSEIFDDQFSVERPDGSNFTLKIRSTKLEDSAMYFCASSSTDRGAADTQYFGPGTRLTVL.

The gene calls are TRBV27 and TRBJ2-3, with a tentative D call TRBD1 (6 bases). V was pared by 5 bases and J by 2 bases, with 14 bases between. Germline values: CDR1 MNHEY, CDR2 SMNVEV (reference sequence). The CDR3 is made up of 15 amino acids. In DNA form, the CDR3 reads TGTGCCAGCAGTCACGGACAGTTACACACAGATACGCAGTATTTT. Translating it yields CASSHGQLHTDTQYF.

This clone showed up just a few times. The rearrangement links TRBV4-3 to TRBJ2-1; D remains ambiguous. In germline, CDR1 is LGHNA, CDR2 YSLEER. This CDR3 contains 15 residues. Trimming pared 0 bases from V and 4 bases from J, leaving 10 bases between. CDR3 amino acids: CASSQDLAPYNEQFF. CDR3 DNA sequence: TGCGCCAGCAGCCAAGATTTGGCCCCTTACAATGAGCAGTTCTTC.

This chain links TRBV18 with TRBJ1-3, with D uncertain. Per the germline V gene, CDR1 is KGHSH and CDR2 is LQKENI. This CDR3 contains 15 residues. V lost 4 bases, J lost 0 bases, and 10 bases lay in between. CDR3 sequence (DNA): TGTGCCAGCTCACTCGAGCCAGGCTCTGGAAACACCATATATTTT. Protein sequence: CASSLEPGSGNTIYF.

The rearrangement joins TRBV20-1 to TRBJ1-2; D might be TRBD1 (5 bases). The V gene's germline CDR1 is DFQATT and CDR2 SNEGSKA (reference sequence). V lost 3 bases and J lost 8, with 13 bases in between. The CDR3 spans 12 residues. The CDR3 spells CSASRGGDGYTF. The CDR3 nucleotides are TGCAGTGCTAGTCGGGGAGGGGACGGCTACACCTTC.

The V and J genes are TRBV18 and TRBJ2-7, with 7 bases lining up with TRBD1. Germline CDR1 KGHSH, CDR2 LQKENI. With V trimmed by 4 bases and J by 2 bases, 5 bases remained unmatched. The CDR3 spans 14 residues. This CDR3 reads CASSQETGTYEQYF. The CDR3 coding sequence is TGTGCCAGCTCACAGGAGACAGGGACCTACGAGCAGTACTTC.

The chain carries TRBV7-2 and TRBJ2-5; TRBD1 is a possible D gene (6 bases). From germline, CDR1 is SGHTA and CDR2 FQGNSA. V lost 3 bases and J 5 bases, leaving 13 bases between the germline ends. The length of the CDR3 is 14 residues. The CDR3 sequence: CASSFLGARETQYF. The CDR3 coding sequence is TGTGCCAGCAGCTTTCTGGGGGCGAGGGAGACCCAGTACTTC.

The V and J genes are TRBV4-2 and TRBJ2-5; 8 bases line up with TRBD1. Per germline, CDR1 LGHNA and CDR2 YNFKEQ. V shed 3 bases, J shed 5 bases, and the junction held 14 bases outside the gene matches. CDR3 length: 17 amino acids. CDR3 protein: CASSHLMDTTGAETQYF. Here the CDR3 DNA reads TGTGCCAGCAGCCATTTAATGGACACGACAGGGGCCGAGACCCAGTACTTC.

This clone showed up just once. The chain employs TRBV5-4 and TRBJ2-1, with 11 bases matching TRBD2. There are 18 residues in the CDR3. From germline, CDR1 is SGHNT and CDR2 YYREEE (reference sequence). Trimming removed 0 bases from V and 6 bases from J; junction bases left unmatched: 11. This CDR3 is CASSLVGSSGRPRNEQFF. For the CDR3, the DNA is TGTGCCAGCAGCTTGGTGGGGTCTAGCGGGAGGCCGCGCAATGAGCAGTTCTTC.

V is TRBV24-1 and J is TRBJ1-2, with 8 bases lining up with TRBD1. With 6 bases clipped from V and 7 bases from J, the junction kept 6 bases outside the gene matches. CDR1 KGHDR and CDR2 SFDVKD come from the germline V gene. The length of the CDR3 is 13 residues. CDR3 nucleotides: TGTGCCACCAGTCCTGACAGGGGTGGTGGCTACACCTTC. Protein sequence: CATSPDRGGGYTF.

The CDR3 spells CASSYGVAWQETQYF. CDR3 bases: TGTGCCAGCAGTTACGGGGTAGCGTGGCAAGAGACCCAGTACTTC. The chain uses TRBV6-6 and TRBJ2-5, with D perhaps matching TRBD2 (5 bases). This CDR3 comprises 15 residues. Germline V lookup: CDR1 MNHNY, CDR2 SVGAGI (reference sequence). Trimming removed 2 bases from V and 2 bases from J, with 12 bases in between.

A single count supports this clone. This rearrangement joins TRBV5-1 to TRBJ2-3, with D possibly matching TRBD2 (6 bases). Germline CDR1 and CDR2: SGHRS and YFSETQ. The ends were cut back, 4 bases at V and 5 bases at J, with 17 bases in the middle. This CDR3 is 15 amino acids long. For the CDR3, the DNA is TGCGCCAGCAGCCCTGGGGCGGTCGGGGGAGATACGCAGTATTTT. Its protein is CASSPGAVGGDTQYF.

This rearrangement joins TRBV7-2 to TRBJ2-2, with TRBD2 matching over 12 bases. The J segment lost 9 bases and the V segment lost 5 bases, leaving 16 bases of the junction unmatched. CDR3 length: 18 residues. Germline V gene lookup returns CDR1 SGHTA and CDR2 FQGNSA. CDR3: CASSPRGLAGFVGRELFF. The CDR3 DNA is TGTGCCAGCAGCCCCCGCGGACTAGCGGGATTTGTTGGCCGGGAGCTGTTTTTT. The entire variable domain, with the rest obtained from reference TRBV7-2 and TRBJ2-2, is as follows: GAGVSQSPSNKVTEKGKDVELRCDPISGHTALYWYRQSLGQGLEFLIYFQGNSAPDKSGLPSDRFSAERTGGSVSTLTIQRTQQEDSAVYLCASSPRGLAGFVGRELFFGEGSRLTVL.

V and J are TRBV9 and TRBJ1-6; TRBD1 matches at 10 bases. The germline CDR1 and CDR2 sequences are SGDLS and YYNGEE. This CDR3 has 15 residues. The J segment lost 7 bases and the V segment lost 4 bases, leaving 5 bases of the junction unmatched. CDR3 in amino acids: CASSPGQGENSPLHF. The CDR3 DNA sequence: TGTGCCAGCAGCCCCGGACAGGGGGAGAATTCACCCCTCCACTTT.